This TCR beta chain was documented in a study of blood T cell repertoires in COVID-19. In the study overall: The United States, Italy and Spain provided the acute and convalescent COVID-19 samples.

TCRdb keeps only in-frame clones here, not all; method: immunoSEQ multiplex PCR. Of approximately 75,000 clones in the sample, roughly 90% were seen once. Enrolled during active infection, Seattle patients were then followed longitudinally. Germline lookup yields CDR1 SGHDT and CDR2 YYEEEE. With 2 bases removed from V and 8 bases from J, the gap between germline ends came to 13 bases. The CDR3 sequence is 13 residues long. The table lists this clone with a count of one. The sequence came from a man at least 80 years old with COVID-19, enrolled during active disease. The sequenced sample was peripheral blood. The rearrangement links TRBV5-6 to TRBJ1-2; tentatively, D is TRBD1 (5 bases). Here the CDR3 DNA reads TGTGCCAGCAGCTTTAGCACCAACAGGGGCTACACCTTC. Residues: CASSFSTNRGYTF.